What follows are 21 T cell receptor beta chains derived from one specimen sequenced in a study of CD8 T cells in Susac syndrome. Reverse transcription of about 0.45 to 1 ug RNA was performed with random hexamers. From the immunoSEQ multiplex PCR reads, TCRdb called clonotypes with MiXCR, one entry per CDR3 protein. Of under 20,000 distinct CDR3 sequences listed, 90% to 95% were seen once; the top ten hold around 0.21%. The sample consisted of CD8+ T cells from PBMCs. All receptors come from a human donor in good health.

The chain carries TRBV6-5 and TRBJ2-2; 8 nucleotides agree with TRBD1. There are 16 residues in the CDR3. V lost 0 bases to trimming and J lost 7 bases; unmatched junction nucleotides: 7. Germline CDR1 and CDR2: MNHEY and SVGAGI. CDR3 in DNA: TGTGCCAGCAGTTACTCGACAGGGGAGTATGGCGGGGAGCTGTTTTTT. This sequence encodes CASSYSTGEYGGELFF.

A single count supports this clonotype. This sequence joins TRBV3-1 and TRBJ2-1; D is unclear. V dropped 0 bases and J dropped 5 bases, with 5 bases sitting between them. The CDR3 is made up of 13 amino acids. CDR1 LGHDT and CDR2 YNNKEL come from the germline V gene (reference sequence). Here the CDR3 DNA reads TGTGCCAGCAGCCAAGATGTACACAATGAGCAGTTCTTC. Its protein product is CASSQDVHNEQFF.

This clonotype was counted a single time. This sequence joins TRBV24-1 and TRBJ2-5; a weak D match, TRBD1 (5 bases). This CDR3 is built from 15 residues. Between the trimmed V and J ends, which lost 1 base and 3 bases, there was a span of 11 bases. Germline CDR1 reads KGHDR; CDR2 reads SFDVKD. DNA for the CDR3: TGTGCCACCAGTGATTTAACAGGTGCAGAAGAGACCCAGTACTTC. Its translation is CATSDLTGAEETQYF.

The chain combines TRBV27 with TRBJ2-1; TRBD2 might be the D (5 bases). CDR1 and CDR2 from the germline V gene are MNHEY and SMNVEV (reference sequence). The V end was cut by 5 bases, the J end by 6 bases, with 14 bases between. This CDR3 is built from 14 residues. The CDR3 is CASSNAPEGNEQFF. As DNA, the CDR3 is TGTGCCAGCAGTAACGCTCCCGAGGGCAATGAGCAGTTCTTC.

The chain recombines TRBV5-1 with TRBJ1-1, with TRBD1 matching 9 bases. Trimming cost V 2 bases and J 0 bases; bases outside gene matches: 5. This CDR3 has 16 residues. Per the germline V gene, CDR1 is SGHRS and CDR2 is YFSETQ. CDR3 in DNA: TGCGCCAGCAGCTTTTGGACAGGGGCCTTGAACACTGAAGCTTTCTTT. Translation: CASSFWTGALNTEAFF.

CDR3 DNA: TGTGCCAGCAGCTGGAAGGGTGAAAACACCATATATTTT. This gives the protein CASSWKGENTIYF. This chain links TRBV13 with TRBJ1-3; D gene uncertain. Germline loops: CDR1 PRHDT, CDR2 FYEKMQ (reference sequence). The CDR3 covers 13 residues. The V end lost 4 bases, the J end lost 6 bases, and 10 bases lay between the germline ends.

V gene TRBV29-1 combines with J gene TRBJ1-1; 7 nucleotides agree with TRBD1. This CDR3 has 14 amino acids. V lost 7 bases and J lost 1; bases outside the gene matches: 9. Germline assignment: CDR1 SQVTM and CDR2 ANQGSEA. The CDR3 spells CSGRPGGTNTEAFF. For the CDR3, the DNA is TGCAGCGGCAGACCAGGGGGAACGAACACTGAAGCTTTCTTT.

The chain has TRBV7-9 and TRBJ1-1, with D perhaps TRBD1 (6 bases). Trimming left V 1 base short and J 0 bases short, with 15 bases between. The germline gives CDR1 SEHNR, CDR2 FQNEAQ (reference sequence). The CDR3 loop spans 17 amino acids. The CDR3, as DNA: TGTGCCAGCAGCTTAGTCGGGCAGGGGCCCATGAACACTGAAGCTTTCTTT. Amino acids: CASSLVGQGPMNTEAFF.

CDR3: CASSSTLGLAGHYNEQFF. The CDR3 DNA follows: TGTGCCAGCAGTTCTACCCTCGGACTAGCGGGTCACTACAATGAGCAGTTCTTC. This chain uses TRBV28 with TRBJ2-1; 11 bases align to TRBD2. This CDR3 contains 18 residues. V shed 4 bases and J 3 bases; nucleotides not matched to a gene: 11. CDR1 is MDHEN, CDR2 SYDVKM, per germline.

In its sample, this clonotype was seen once. This rearrangement joins TRBV28 to TRBJ2-1; D may be TRBD2 (5 bases). Deletions cut 8 bases from V and 0 bases from J, with 14 bases between. Germline CDR1 and CDR2: MDHEN and SYDVKM. The CDR3 extends over 15 amino acids. The CDR3 loop reads CASSNRDGSYNEQFF. The CDR3 coding sequence is TGTGCCAGCTCCAACCGGGATGGCTCCTACAATGAGCAGTTCTTC.

The gene calls are TRBV7-3 and TRBJ2-5; D uncertain. The CDR3 spans 11 residues. CDR1 and CDR2 (germline): SGHTA, FQGTGA. Trimming took 4 bases from V and 5 from J, leaving 5 bases between them. The CDR3 spells CASSSTETQYF. In DNA form, the CDR3 reads TGTGCCAGCAGCTCCACGGAGACCCAGTACTTC.

The V gene is TRBV24-1, the J gene TRBJ2-3, with 12 bases identical to TRBD2. The CDR3 consists of 19 residues. Germline V CDR1 and CDR2: KGHDR, SFDVKD. V trimming: 4 bases; J trimming: 0 bases; junction bases outside the gene matches: 10. The CDR3 DNA reads as TGTGCCACCAGTGAGCTACCGGGACTAGCGGGTACTAGCACAGATACGCAGTATTTT. It yields the protein CATSELPGLAGTSTDTQYF.

The chain recombines TRBV29-1 with TRBJ2-5; D ambiguous. Germline V CDR1 and CDR2: SQVTM, ANQGSEA. Trimming took 0 bases from V and 5 from J, leaving 7 bases between them. The CDR3 sequence is 12 residues long. The CDR3 loop reads CSVEDPWETQYF. In DNA form, the CDR3 reads TGCAGCGTTGAAGATCCCTGGGAGACCCAGTACTTC.

This clonotype was counted a few times. This chain connects TRBV6-6 to TRBJ2-7; D gene uncertain. The CDR3 spans 13 residues. Between the trimmed V and J ends, which lost 6 bases and 2 bases, there was a span of 11 bases. Germline CDR1 MNHNY, CDR2 SVGAGI (reference sequence). The CDR3 spells CASSFTYTYEQYF. CDR3 bases: TGTGCCAGCAGCTTTACCTATACCTACGAGCAGTACTTC.

The chain joins TRBV7-2 to TRBJ2-2; D remains ambiguous. This CDR3 is built from 15 residues. Trimming removed 5 bases from V and 3 bases from J, with 13 bases in between. The germline gives CDR1 SGHTA, CDR2 FQGNSA. The CDR3 region has the DNA TGTGCCAGCAGCGTGGGGTTGGCTGACACCGGGGAGCTGTTTTTT. This translates into CASSVGLADTGELFF.

This chain links TRBV27 with TRBJ2-2; unclear D gene. V lost 6 bases and J 6 bases, leaving 14 bases between the germline ends. There are 14 residues in the CDR3. Germline assignment: CDR1 MNHEY and CDR2 SMNVEV (reference sequence). CDR3 amino acids: CASSPGSRAGELFF. The CDR3 nucleotides are TGTGCCAGCAGCCCCGGCAGTAGGGCCGGGGAGCTGTTTTTT.

The rearrangement links TRBV7-9 to TRBJ2-5; 10 bases align to TRBD2. The germline gives CDR1 SEHNR, CDR2 FQNEAQ (reference sequence). The CDR3 contains 15 residues. With V trimmed by 4 bases and J by 2 bases, 4 bases remained unmatched. The CDR3 here is CASSSLAGAQETQYF. DNA of the CDR3: TGTGCCAGCAGCTCTCTAGCGGGAGCTCAAGAGACCCAGTACTTC.

V usage is TRBV14 and J usage is TRBJ2-7, with D hard to call. Trimming cost V 4 bases and J 1 base, with 20 bases left between them. The CDR3 length is 17 residues. Germline V CDR1 and CDR2: SGHDN, FVKESK. The CDR3 DNA reads TGTGCCAGCAGCCCGACAACTTCCCATACCGGGTCCTACGAGCAGTACTTC. It specifies CASSPTTSHTGSYEQYF.

This chain links TRBV27 with TRBJ2-7; 15 bases match TRBD2. Germline CDR1 and CDR2: MNHEY and SMNVEV (reference sequence). CDR3 size: 17 residues. J gave up 3 bases and V 0 bases, and 3 bases lay outside the gene matches. The CDR3 sequence: CASSLSGLAGGYYEQYF. CDR3 DNA sequence: TGTGCCAGCAGTTTATCCGGACTAGCGGGAGGGTACTACGAGCAGTACTTC.

The V and J genes are TRBV10-3 and TRBJ2-3; D remains ambiguous. V was shortened by 2 bases and J by 6 bases, with 12 bases between the two germline ends. The CDR3 totals 14 residues. The germline V gene has CDR1 ENHRY and CDR2 SYGVKD. The CDR3 here is CAISEGIEADTQYF. For the CDR3, the DNA is TGTGCCATCAGTGAGGGAATCGAGGCGGATACGCAGTATTTT.

The chain carries TRBV29-1 and TRBJ1-3; D is ambiguous. CDR1 is SQVTM, CDR2 ANQGSEA, per germline. This CDR3 is built from 12 residues. Trimming shortened V by 5 bases and J by 0 bases, and 5 bases separated the two germline ends. CDR3 sequence reads: CSVRYSGNTIYF. DNA of the CDR3: TGCAGCGTTCGCTACTCTGGAAACACCATATATTTT.